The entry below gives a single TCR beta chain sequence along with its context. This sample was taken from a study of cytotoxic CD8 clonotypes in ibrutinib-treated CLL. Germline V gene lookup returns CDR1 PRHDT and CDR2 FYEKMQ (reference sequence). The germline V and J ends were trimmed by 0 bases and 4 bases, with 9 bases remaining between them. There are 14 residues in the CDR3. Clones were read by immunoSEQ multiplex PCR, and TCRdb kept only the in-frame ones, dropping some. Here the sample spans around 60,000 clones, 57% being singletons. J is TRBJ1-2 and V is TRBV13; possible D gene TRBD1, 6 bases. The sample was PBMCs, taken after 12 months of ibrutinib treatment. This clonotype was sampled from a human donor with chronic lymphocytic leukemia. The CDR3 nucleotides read TGTGCCAGCAGCTTAGGGACAGGTTCCTATGGCTACACCTTC. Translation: CASSLGTGSYGYTF.